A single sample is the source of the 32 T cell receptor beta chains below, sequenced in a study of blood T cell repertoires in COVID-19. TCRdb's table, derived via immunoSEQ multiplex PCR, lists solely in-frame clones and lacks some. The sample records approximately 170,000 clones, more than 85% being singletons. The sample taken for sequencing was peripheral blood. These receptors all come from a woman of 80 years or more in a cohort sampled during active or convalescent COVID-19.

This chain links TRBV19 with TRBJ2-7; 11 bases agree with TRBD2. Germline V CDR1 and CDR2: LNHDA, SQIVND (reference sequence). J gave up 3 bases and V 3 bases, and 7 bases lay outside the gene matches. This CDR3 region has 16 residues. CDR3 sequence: CASSITLAGGFYEQYV. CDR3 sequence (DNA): TGTGCCAGTAGTATCACCCTAGCGGGAGGATTCTACGAGCAGTACGTC.

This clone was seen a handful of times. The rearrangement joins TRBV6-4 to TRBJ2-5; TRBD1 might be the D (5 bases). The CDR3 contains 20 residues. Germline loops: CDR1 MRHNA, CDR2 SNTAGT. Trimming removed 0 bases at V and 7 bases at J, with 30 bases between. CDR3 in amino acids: CASSDSITLLSKDKYVTQYF. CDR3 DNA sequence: TGTGCCAGCAGTGACTCGATCACCCTTTTAAGCAAGGACAAGTACGTGACCCAGTACTTC.

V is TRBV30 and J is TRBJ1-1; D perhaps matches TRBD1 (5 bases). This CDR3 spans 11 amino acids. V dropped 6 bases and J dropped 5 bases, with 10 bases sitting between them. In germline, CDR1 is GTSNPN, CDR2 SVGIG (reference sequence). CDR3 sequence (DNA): TGTGCCTGTCAGGGAGGAACTGAAGCTTTCTTT. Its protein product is CACQGGTEAFF.

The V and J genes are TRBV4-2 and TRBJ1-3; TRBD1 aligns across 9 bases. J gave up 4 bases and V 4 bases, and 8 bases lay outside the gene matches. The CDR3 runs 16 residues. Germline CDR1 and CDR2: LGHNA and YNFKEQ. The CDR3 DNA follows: TGTGCCAGCAGCCTCGAAGGGACAGGGTTCGGAAACACCATATATTTT. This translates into CASSLEGTGFGNTIYF.

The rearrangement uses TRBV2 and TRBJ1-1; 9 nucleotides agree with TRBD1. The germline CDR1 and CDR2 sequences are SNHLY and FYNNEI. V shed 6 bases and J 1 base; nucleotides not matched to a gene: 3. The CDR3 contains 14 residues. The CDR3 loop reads CASRTGGENTEAFF. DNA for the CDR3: TGTGCCAGCAGAACAGGGGGCGAGAACACTGAAGCTTTCTTT.

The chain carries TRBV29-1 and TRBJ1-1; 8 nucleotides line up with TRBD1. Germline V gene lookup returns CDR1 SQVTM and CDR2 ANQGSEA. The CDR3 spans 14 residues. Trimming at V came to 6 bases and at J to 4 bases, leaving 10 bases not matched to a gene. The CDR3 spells CSVDGQGRVTEAFF. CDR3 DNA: TGCAGCGTCGACGGACAGGGAAGAGTCACTGAAGCTTTCTTT.

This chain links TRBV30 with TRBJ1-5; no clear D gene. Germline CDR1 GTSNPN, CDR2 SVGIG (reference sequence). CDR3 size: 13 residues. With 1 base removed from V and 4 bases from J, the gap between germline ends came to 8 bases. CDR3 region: CAWSALENQPQHF. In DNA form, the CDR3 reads TGTGCCTGGAGTGCTCTCGAGAATCAGCCCCAGCATTTT.

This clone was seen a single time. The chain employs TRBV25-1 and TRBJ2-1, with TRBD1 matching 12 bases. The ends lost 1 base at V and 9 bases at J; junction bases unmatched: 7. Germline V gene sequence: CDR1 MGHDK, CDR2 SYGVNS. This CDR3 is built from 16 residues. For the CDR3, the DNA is TGTGCCAGCAGTGAATTTGGGACAGGGGGCTGGAGTGAGCAGTTCTTC. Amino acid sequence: CASSEFGTGGWSEQFF.

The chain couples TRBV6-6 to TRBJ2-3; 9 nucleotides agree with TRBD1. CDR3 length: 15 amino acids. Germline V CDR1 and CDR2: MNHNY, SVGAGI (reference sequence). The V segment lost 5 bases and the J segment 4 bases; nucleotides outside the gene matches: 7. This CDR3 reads CASSNPGQGPDTQYF. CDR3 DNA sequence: TGTGCCAGCAGTAATCCGGGACAGGGTCCAGATACGCAGTATTTT.

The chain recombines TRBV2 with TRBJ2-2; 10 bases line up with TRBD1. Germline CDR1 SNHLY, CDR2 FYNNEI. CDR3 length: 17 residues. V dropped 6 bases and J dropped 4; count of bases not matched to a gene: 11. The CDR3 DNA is TGTGCCAGCAGAAGGGACAGGGGTTCCCTTGTCACCGGGGAGCTGTTTTTT. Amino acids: CASRRDRGSLVTGELFF.

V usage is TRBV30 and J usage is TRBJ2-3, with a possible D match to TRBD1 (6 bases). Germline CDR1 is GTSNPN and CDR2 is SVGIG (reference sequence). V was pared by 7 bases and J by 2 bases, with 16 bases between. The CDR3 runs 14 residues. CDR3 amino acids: CASTRQGTTDTQYF. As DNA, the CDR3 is TGTGCCTCAACTCGTCAGGGGACCACAGATACGCAGTATTTT. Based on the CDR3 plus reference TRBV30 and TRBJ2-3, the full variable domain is SQTIHQWPATLVQPVGSPLSLECTVEGTSNPNLYWYRQAAGRGLQLLFYSVGIGQISSEVPQNLSASRPQDRQFILSSKKLLLSDSGFYLCASTRQGTTDTQYFGPGTRLTVL.

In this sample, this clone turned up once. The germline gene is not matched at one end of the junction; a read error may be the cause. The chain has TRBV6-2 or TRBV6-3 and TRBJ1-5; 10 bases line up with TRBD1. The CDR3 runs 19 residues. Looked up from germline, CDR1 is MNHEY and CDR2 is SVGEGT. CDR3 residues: CASSNSGTGASRGNQPQHF. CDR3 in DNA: TGTGCCAGCAGTAACTCCGGGACAGGGGCGTCACGGGGCAATCAGCCCCAGCATTTT.

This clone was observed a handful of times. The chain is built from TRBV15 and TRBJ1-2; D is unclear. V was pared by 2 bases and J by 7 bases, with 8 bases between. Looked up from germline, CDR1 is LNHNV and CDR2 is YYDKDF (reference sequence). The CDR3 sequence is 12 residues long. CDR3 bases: TGTGCCACCAGCAGACTGTTCGGTGGCTACACCTTC. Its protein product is CATSRLFGGYTF.

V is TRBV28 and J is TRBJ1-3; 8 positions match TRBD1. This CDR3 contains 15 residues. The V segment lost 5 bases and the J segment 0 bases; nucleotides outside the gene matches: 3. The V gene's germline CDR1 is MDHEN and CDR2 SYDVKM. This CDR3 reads CASSKTGGSGNTIYF. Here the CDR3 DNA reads TGTGCCAGCAGTAAAACAGGGGGCTCTGGAAACACCATATATTTT.

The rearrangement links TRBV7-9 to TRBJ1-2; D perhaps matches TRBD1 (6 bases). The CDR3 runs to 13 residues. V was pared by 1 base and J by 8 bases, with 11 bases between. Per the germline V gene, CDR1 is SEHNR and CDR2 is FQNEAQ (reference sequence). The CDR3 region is CASSLDRVGGYTF. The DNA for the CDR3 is TGTGCCAGCAGCTTAGACAGGGTGGGCGGCTACACCTTC.

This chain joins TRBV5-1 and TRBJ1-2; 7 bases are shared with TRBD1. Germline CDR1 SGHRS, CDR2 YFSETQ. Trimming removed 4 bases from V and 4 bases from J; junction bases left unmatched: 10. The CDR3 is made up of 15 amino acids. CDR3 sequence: CASSRQTTGSYGYTF. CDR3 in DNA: TGCGCCAGCAGCCGACAGACGACAGGGTCCTATGGCTACACCTTC.

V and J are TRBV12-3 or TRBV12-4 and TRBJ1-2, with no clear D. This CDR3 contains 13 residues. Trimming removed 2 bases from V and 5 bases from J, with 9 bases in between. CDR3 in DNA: TGTGCCAGCAGTTTACCCCTTCCTTATGGCTACACCTTC. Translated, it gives CASSLPLPYGYTF.

The CDR3 is CASSDRVNTIYF. Written as DNA, the CDR3 is TGTGCCAGCAGTGACAGGGTTAACACCATATATTTT. V usage is TRBV7-2 and J usage is TRBJ1-3; 7 nucleotides match TRBD1. Germline CDR1 SGHTA, CDR2 FQGNSA. V was clipped by 6 bases and J by 7 bases; unmatched bases: 3. CDR3 length equals 12 residues.

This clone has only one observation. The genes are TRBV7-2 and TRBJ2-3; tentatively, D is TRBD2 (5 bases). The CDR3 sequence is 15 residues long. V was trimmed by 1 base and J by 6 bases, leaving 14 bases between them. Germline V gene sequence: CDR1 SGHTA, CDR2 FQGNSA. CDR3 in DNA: TGTGCCAGCAGCTTAGGTCAAGCTAGCTTGGATACGCAGTATTTT. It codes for CASSLGQASLDTQYF.

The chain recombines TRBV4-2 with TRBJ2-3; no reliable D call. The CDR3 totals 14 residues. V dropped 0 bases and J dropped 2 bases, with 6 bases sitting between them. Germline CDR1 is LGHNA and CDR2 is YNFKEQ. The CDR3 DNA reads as TGTGCCAGCAGCCAAGAAGACTCCACAGATACGCAGTATTTT. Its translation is CASSQEDSTDTQYF.

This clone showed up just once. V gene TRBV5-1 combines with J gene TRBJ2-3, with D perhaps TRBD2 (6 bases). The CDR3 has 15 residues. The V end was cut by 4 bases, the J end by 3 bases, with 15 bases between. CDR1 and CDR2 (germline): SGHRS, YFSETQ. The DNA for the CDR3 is TGCGCCAGCAGCCCTAAGAGGGACTGGACAGATACGCAGTATTTT. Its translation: CASSPKRDWTDTQYF.

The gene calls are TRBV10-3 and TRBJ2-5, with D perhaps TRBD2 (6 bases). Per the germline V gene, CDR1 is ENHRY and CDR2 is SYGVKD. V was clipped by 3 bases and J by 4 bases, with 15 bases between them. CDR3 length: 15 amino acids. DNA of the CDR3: TGTGCCATCAGTGAAACGGCGGGGTTAGGAGAGACCCAGTACTTC. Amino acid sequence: CAISETAGLGETQYF.

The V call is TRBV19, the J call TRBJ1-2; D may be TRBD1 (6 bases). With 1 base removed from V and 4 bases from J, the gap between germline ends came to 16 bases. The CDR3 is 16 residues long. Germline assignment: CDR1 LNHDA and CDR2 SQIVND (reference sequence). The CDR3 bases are TGTGCCAGTAGTATAGCCATTGGGGGCGCAGGCTATGGCTACACCTTC. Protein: CASSIAIGGAGYGYTF.

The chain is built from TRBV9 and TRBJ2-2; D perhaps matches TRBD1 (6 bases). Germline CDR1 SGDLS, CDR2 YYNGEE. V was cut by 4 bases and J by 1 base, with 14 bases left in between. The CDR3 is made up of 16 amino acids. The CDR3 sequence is CASSHTLQGNTGELFF. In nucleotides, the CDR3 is TGTGCCAGCAGCCATACTCTACAGGGGAACACCGGGGAGCTGTTTTTT.

The CDR3 reads CASSVQQGGTGELFF. The CDR3 DNA follows: TGTGCCAGCAGTGTGCAGCAGGGGGGCACCGGGGAGCTGTTTTTT. The genes are TRBV2 and TRBJ2-2, with D possibly being TRBD1 (7 bases). Germline assignment: CDR1 SNHLY and CDR2 FYNNEI. The CDR3 sequence is 15 residues long. The V end was cut by 4 bases, the J end by 4 bases, with 13 bases between.

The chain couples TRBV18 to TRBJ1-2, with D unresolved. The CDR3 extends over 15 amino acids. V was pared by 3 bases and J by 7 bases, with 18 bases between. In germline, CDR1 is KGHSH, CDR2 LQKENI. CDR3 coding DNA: TGTGCCAGCTCACCTCCCTCCCGGCGGGGTGGTGGCTACACCTTC. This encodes CASSPPSRRGGGYTF.

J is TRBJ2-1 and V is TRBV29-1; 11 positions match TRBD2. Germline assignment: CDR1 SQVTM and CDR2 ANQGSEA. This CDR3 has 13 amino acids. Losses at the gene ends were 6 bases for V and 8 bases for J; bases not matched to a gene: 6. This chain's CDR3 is CSVTSGSFDEQFF. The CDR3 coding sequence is TGCAGCGTCACTAGCGGGAGTTTCGATGAGCAGTTCTTC.

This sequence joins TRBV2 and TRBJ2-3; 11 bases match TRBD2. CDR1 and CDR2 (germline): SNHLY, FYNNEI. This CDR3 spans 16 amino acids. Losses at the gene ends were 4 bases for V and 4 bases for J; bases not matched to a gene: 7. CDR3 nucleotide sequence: TGTGCCAGCAGTGCCCTTCTAGCGGGAGGATCAGATACGCAGTATTTT. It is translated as CASSALLAGGSDTQYF.

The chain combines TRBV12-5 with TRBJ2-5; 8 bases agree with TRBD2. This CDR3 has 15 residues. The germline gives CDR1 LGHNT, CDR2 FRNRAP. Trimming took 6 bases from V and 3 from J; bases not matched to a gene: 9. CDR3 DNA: TGTGCTAGTGGCGGGAGGGCCAGGTTCGAAGAGACCCAGTACTTC. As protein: CASGGRARFEETQYF.

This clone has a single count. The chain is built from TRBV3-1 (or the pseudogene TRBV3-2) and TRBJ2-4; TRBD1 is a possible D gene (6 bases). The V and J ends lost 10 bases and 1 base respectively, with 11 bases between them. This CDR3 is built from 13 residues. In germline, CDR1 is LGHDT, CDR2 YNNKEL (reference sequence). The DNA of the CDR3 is TGTGCCACCACCACAGGGGCCAAAAACATTCAGTACTTC. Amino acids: CATTTGAKNIQYF.

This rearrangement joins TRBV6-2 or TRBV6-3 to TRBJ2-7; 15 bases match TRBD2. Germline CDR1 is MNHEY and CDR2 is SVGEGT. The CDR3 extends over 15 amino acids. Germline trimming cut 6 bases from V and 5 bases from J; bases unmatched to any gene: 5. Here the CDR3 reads CASSRGTSGRNEQYV. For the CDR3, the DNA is TGTGCCAGCAGCCGAGGGACTAGCGGGAGGAACGAGCAGTACGTC.

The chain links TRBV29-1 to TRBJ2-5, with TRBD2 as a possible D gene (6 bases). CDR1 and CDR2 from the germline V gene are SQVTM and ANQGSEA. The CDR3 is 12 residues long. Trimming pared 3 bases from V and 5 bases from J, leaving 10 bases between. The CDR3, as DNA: TGCAGCGTTGATACTAGCCTTGAGACCCAGTACTTC. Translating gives CSVDTSLETQYF. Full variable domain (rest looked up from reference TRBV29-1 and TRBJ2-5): SAVISQKPSRDICQRGTSLTIQCQVDSQVTMMFWYRQQPGQSLTLIATANQGSEATYESGFVIDKFPISRPNLTFSTLTVSNMSPEDSSIYLCSVDTSLETQYFGPGTRLLVL.